These 20 T cell receptor beta chains share one sample of origin, sequenced in a study of CDR3 diversity in severe acne. One entry per CDR3 protein results from TCRdb running MiXCR on the PCR reads. The data contain almost 85,000 distinct CDR3 sequences, around 49% of them seen just once; the ten biggest clones take up 13% to 15%. Sample: blood. These receptors all come from a male donor in good health, without acne.

The rearrangement uses TRBV5-1 and TRBJ1-6; 10 nucleotides match TRBD1. The V segment lost 3 bases and the J segment 9 bases; nucleotides outside the gene matches: 9. The CDR3 runs 16 residues. The germline gives CDR1 SGHRS, CDR2 YFSETQ. The chain's CDR3 is CASSSSGTGVPSPLHF. The DNA of the CDR3 is TGCGCCAGCAGCTCGTCCGGGACAGGGGTGCCTTCACCCCTCCACTTT.

Comments on this clonotype: A read error may be the cause here, since a much bigger clone is one base away. This chain joins TRBV5-1 and TRBJ2-1; D remains ambiguous. The CDR3 extends over 13 amino acids. Germline CDR1 reads SGHRS; CDR2 reads YFSETQ. As DNA, the CDR3 is TGTGCCAGCACCGACATAGGGATGAATGGGCAGTTCTTC. This gives the protein CASTDIGMNGQFF.

This clonotype was observed at least ten times. The rearrangement links TRBV30 to TRBJ2-5, with D uncertain. Trimming stripped 2 bases from V and 5 bases from J, with 15 bases between. Per the germline V gene, CDR1 is GTSNPN and CDR2 is SVGIG (reference sequence). The CDR3 runs to 14 residues. The CDR3 DNA reads TGTGCCTGGAGTCTCGGGCCAGAACGGGAGACCCAGTACTTC. This codes for CAWSLGPERETQYF.

This clonotype was seen ten or more times. The chain couples TRBV24-1 to TRBJ2-7; no reliable D call. Germline lookup yields CDR1 KGHDR and CDR2 SFDVKD. The CDR3 spans 13 residues. V lost 2 bases, J lost 7 bases, and 11 bases lay in between. The CDR3 loop is CATSDSSDIEQYF. The CDR3 nucleotides read TGTGCCACCAGTGATTCATCAGATATTGAGCAGTACTTC.

This clonotype showed up many times. An end of the junction differs from the germline gene, which may be a read error. The V and J genes are TRBV7-7 and TRBJ2-2, with TRBD1 identical over 9 bases. The CDR3 has 15 amino acids. The germline V gene encodes CDR1 SSHAT and CDR2 FNYEAQ (reference sequence). In DNA form, the CDR3 reads TGTGCTAGCAAACCGGGACAGGGTAACACCGGGGAGCTGTTTTTT. Translated, it gives CASKPGQGNTGELFF.

CDR3 residues: CASSLELGHRSGANVLTF. CDR3 in DNA: TGCGCCAGCAGCCTAGAACTGGGACACCGCTCTGGGGCCAACGTCCTGACTTTC. This chain joins TRBV5-1 and TRBJ2-6; a weak D match, TRBD1 (6 bases). V was cut by 4 bases and J by 0 bases, with 17 bases left in between. CDR3 length equals 18 residues. Germline V gene sequence: CDR1 SGHRS, CDR2 YFSETQ.

The CDR3 loop is CASSDSQDTGTGKETQYF. CDR3 nucleotide sequence: TGTGCCAGCAGTGACTCACAGGACACCGGGACAGGGAAAGAGACCCAGTACTTC. The rearrangement links TRBV6-4 to TRBJ2-5, with TRBD1 matching over 9 bases. Unmatched junction bases numbered 11, after V lost 0 bases and J lost 3 bases. CDR1 is MRHNA, CDR2 SNTAGT, per germline. The CDR3 length is 18 residues.

The sample holds one count of this clonotype. The chain links TRBV20-1 to TRBJ1-5; 9 bases are a match to TRBD1. Trimming at V came to 6 bases and at J to 5 bases, leaving 2 bases not matched to a gene. The CDR3 consists of 12 residues. Germline V gene lookup returns CDR1 DFQATT and CDR2 SNEGSKA (reference sequence). In DNA, the CDR3 is TGCAGTGCGCGGACAGGGGATCAGCCCCAGCATTTT. Translation gives CSARTGDQPQHF.

A remark on this clonotype: It is unclear where the CDR3 begins or ends on the DNA, so no DNA is shown, and the CDR3 is as TCRdb lists it. CDR3 in amino acids: CASSFYICSARVTIYNEQFF. The chain is built from TRBV7-6 and TRBJ2-1; TRBD2 is the table's D call and was not checked against the DNA. The V gene's germline CDR1 is SGHVS and CDR2 FNYEAQ. 20 amino acids form the CDR3, both terminal residues included.

V usage is TRBV20-1 and J usage is TRBJ2-1; 8 nucleotides agree with TRBD2. Looked up from germline, CDR1 is DFQATT and CDR2 is SNEGSKA (reference sequence). The V segment lost 5 bases and the J segment 6 bases; nucleotides outside the gene matches: 3. CDR3 length: 12 residues. The CDR3: CSAFGTSNEQFF. The CDR3 nucleotides are TGCAGTGCTTTTGGGACTAGCAATGAGCAGTTCTTC.

On this clonotype: The DNA is omitted, as the CDR3 cannot be located on it reliably, and the CDR3 follows TCRdb's listing. The rearrangement joins TRBV20-1 to TRBJ1-2; whether TRBD1, the table's D call, matches the DNA was not checked. The germline V gene encodes CDR1 DFQATT and CDR2 SNEGSKA (reference sequence). The CDR3 extends over 13 residues, inclusive of both ends. CDR3 region: CSAGDRLNYGCTF.

Note on this clonotype: The junction departs from germline at one end; a sequencing error may be responsible. V and J are TRBV7-7 and TRBJ2-1, with 11 bases fitting TRBD2. This CDR3 is built from 15 residues. Germline V CDR1 and CDR2: SSHAT, FNYEAQ (reference sequence). The CDR3 protein is CASSHSGGAYNEQFF. DNA for the CDR3: TGTGCTAGCAGCCATAGCGGGGGGGCCTACAATGAGCAGTTCTTC.

This clonotype was counted between two and nine times. This rearrangement joins TRBV7-2 to TRBJ2-7; 9 bases fit TRBD2. From germline, CDR1 is SGHTA and CDR2 FQGNSA. V was clipped by 1 base and J by 5 bases; unmatched bases: 6. This CDR3 has 15 amino acids. CDR3 loop: CASSLGGRAIHEQYF. The CDR3 DNA reads as TGTGCCAGCAGCTTAGGCGGGAGGGCCATCCACGAGCAGTACTTC.

V and J are TRBV6-1 and TRBJ1-2, with a tentative D call TRBD1 (5 bases). CDR1 and CDR2 (germline): MNHNS, SASEGT. The CDR3 has 13 amino acids. With 8 bases removed from V and 9 bases from J, the gap between germline ends came to 19 bases. The CDR3 protein is CASGGRGMSSYTF. In DNA form, the CDR3 reads TGTGCCAGCGGAGGGAGGGGAATGAGTAGCTACACCTTC.

The chain recombines TRBV28 with TRBJ1-2; D gene ambiguous. From germline, CDR1 is MDHEN and CDR2 SYDVKM. CDR3 length: 13 residues. V was clipped by 3 bases and J by 5 bases, with 10 bases between them. The CDR3 region has the DNA TGTGCCAGCAGTTTTACCGGGCTTTATGGCTACACCTTC. It is translated as CASSFTGLYGYTF.

This clonotype is labeled medium-sized. The CDR3 spells CASRQDISPLHF. The CDR3 nucleotides read TGCGCCAGCAGGCAGGACATCTCACCCCTCCACTTT. This chain links TRBV10-2 with TRBJ1-6; D is possibly TRBD1 (5 bases). There are 12 residues in the CDR3. Trimming shortened V by 6 bases and J by 10 bases, and 10 bases separated the two germline ends. The germline CDR1 and CDR2 sequences are WSHSY and SAAADI.

V gene TRBV28 combines with J gene TRBJ2-7; D possibly matches TRBD1 or TRBD2 (5 bases each). V was shortened by 6 bases and J by 0 bases, with 18 bases between the two germline ends. The CDR3 runs 16 residues. Germline CDR1 and CDR2: MDHEN and SYDVKM. CDR3 in DNA: TGTGCCAGCAGCCCCAACAAGGGACCCCACTCCTACGAGCAGTACTTC. It translates to CASSPNKGPHSYEQYF.

This clonotype was found many times. The chain has TRBV6-2 or TRBV6-3 and TRBJ2-1; no clear D. The V gene's germline CDR1 is MNHEY and CDR2 SVGEGT. Trimming removed 0 bases at V and 0 bases at J, with 9 bases between. This CDR3 has 16 amino acids. CDR3 in amino acids: CASSYSRTGSYNEQFF. The DNA of the CDR3 is TGTGCCAGCAGTTACTCTCGGACCGGCTCCTACAATGAGCAGTTCTTC.

This clonotype was seen many times. The chain has TRBV10-2 and TRBJ2-7; D might be TRBD1 (5 bases). The V gene lost 5 bases and the J gene lost 6 bases, with 11 bases spanning the gap. CDR3 length equals 12 residues. The V gene's germline CDR1 is WSHSY and CDR2 SAAADI. CDR3: CASSQGVSEQYF. Written as DNA, the CDR3 is TGCGCCAGCAGTCAGGGCGTAAGCGAGCAGTACTTC.

The genes are TRBV2 and TRBJ1-2; 9 nucleotides agree with TRBD1. The CDR3 is 14 amino acids. The germline CDR1 and CDR2 sequences are SNHLY and FYNNEI. Trimming removed 6 bases from V and 4 bases from J; junction bases left unmatched: 6. The CDR3 region has the DNA TGTGCCAGCAGGCCGGTGACAGGGGGCTATGGCTACACCTTC. This sequence encodes CASRPVTGGYGYTF. The full variable domain, with the rest looked up from reference TRBV2 and TRBJ1-2, is EPEVTQTPSHQVTQMGQEVILRCVPISNHLYFYWYRQILGQKVEFLVSFYNNEISEKSEIFDDQFSVERPDGSNFTLKIRSTKLEDSAMYFCASRPVTGGYGYTFGSGTRLTVV.